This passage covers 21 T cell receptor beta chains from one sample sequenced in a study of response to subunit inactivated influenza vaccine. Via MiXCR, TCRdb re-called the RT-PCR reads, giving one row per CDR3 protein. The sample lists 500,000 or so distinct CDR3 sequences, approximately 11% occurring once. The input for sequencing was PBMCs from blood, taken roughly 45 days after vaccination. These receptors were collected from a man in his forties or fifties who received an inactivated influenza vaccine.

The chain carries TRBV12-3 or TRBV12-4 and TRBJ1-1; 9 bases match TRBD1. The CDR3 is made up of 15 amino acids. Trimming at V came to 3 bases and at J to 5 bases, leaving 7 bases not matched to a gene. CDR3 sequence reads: CASSFPTGGRTEAFF. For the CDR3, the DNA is TGTGCCAGCAGTTTCCCGACAGGGGGACGGACTGAAGCTTTCTTT.

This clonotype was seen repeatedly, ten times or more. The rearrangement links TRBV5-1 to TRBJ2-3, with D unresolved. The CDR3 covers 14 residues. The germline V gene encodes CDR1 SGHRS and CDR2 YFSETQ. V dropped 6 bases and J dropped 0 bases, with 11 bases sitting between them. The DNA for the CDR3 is TGCGCCAGCACGGACCCTACTAGCACAGATACGCAGTATTTT. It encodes CASTDPTSTDTQYF.

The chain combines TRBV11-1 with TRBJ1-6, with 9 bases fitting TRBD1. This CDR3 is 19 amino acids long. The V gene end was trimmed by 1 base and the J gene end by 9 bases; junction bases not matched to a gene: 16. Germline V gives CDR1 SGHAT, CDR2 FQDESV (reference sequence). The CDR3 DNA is TGTGCCAGCAGCTTAGTAACAGGGGGCCCCGTAAGGACTGGTTCACCCCTCCACTTT. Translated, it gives CASSLVTGGPVRTGSPLHF.

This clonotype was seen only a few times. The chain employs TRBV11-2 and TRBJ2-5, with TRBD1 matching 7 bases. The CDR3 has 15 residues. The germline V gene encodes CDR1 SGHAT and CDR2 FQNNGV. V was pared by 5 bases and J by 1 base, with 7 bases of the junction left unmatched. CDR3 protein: CASSPIGTVQETQYF. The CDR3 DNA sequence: TGTGCCAGCAGCCCAATTGGGACAGTCCAAGAGACCCAGTACTTC.

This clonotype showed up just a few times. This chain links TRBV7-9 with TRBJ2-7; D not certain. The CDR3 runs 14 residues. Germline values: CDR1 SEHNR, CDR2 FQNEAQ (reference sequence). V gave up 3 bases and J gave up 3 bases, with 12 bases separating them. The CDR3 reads CASSFGFGSYEQYF. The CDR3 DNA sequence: TGTGCCAGCAGCTTCGGGTTCGGAAGCTACGAGCAGTACTTC.

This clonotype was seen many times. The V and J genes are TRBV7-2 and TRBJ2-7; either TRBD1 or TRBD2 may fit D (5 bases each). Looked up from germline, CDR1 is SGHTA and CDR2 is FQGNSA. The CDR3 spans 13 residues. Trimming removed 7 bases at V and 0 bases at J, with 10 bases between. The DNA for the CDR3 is TGTGCCAGCAAGGGACCTAGCTCCTACGAGCAGTACTTC. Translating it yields CASKGPSSYEQYF.

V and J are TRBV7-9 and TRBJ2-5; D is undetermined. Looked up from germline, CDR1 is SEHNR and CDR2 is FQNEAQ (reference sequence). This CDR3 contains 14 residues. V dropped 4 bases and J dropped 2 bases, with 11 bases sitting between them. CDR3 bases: TGTGCCAGCAGCTCGCGAATGATGCAAGAGACCCAGTACTTC. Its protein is CASSSRMMQETQYF. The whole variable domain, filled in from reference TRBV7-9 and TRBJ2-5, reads DTGVSQNPRHKITKRGQNVTFRCDPISEHNRLYWYRQTLGQGPEFLTYFQNEAQLEKSRLLSDRFSAERPKGSFSTLEIQRTEQGDSAMYLCASSSRMMQETQYFGPGTRLLVL.

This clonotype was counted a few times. This CDR3 reads CASSPPGQSTDTQYF. The DNA for the CDR3 is TGTGCCAGCTCACCACCGGGACAGAGCACAGATACGCAGTATTTT. This chain connects TRBV18 to TRBJ2-3; 7 nucleotides align to TRBD1. Germline loops: CDR1 KGHSH, CDR2 LQKENI. V lost 0 bases, J lost 0 bases, and 0 bases stayed unmatched. The CDR3 loop spans 15 amino acids.

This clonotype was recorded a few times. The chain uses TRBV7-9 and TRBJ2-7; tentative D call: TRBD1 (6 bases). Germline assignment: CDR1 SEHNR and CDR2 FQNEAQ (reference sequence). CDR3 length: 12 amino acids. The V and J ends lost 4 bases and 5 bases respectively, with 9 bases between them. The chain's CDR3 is CASSSNRDEQYF. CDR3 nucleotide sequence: TGTGCCAGCAGCTCGAACAGGGACGAGCAGTACTTC.

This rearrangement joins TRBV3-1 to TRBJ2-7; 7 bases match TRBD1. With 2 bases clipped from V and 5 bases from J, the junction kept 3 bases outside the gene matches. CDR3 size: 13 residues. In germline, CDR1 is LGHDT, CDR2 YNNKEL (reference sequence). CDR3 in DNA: TGTGCCAGCAGCCAACAGGGGGTAAACGAGCAGTACTTC. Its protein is CASSQQGVNEQYF.

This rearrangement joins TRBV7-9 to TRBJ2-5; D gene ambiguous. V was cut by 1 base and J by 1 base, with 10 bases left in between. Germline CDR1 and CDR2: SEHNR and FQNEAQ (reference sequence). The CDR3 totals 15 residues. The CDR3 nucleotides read TGTGCCAGCAGCTTAGGCGACGGTACCCAAGAGACCCAGTACTTC. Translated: CASSLGDGTQETQYF.

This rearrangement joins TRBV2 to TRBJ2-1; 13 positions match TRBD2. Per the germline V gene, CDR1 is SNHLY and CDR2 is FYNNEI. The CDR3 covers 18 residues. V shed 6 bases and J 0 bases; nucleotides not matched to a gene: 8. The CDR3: CASRHTSGRALSYNEQFF. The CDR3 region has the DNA TGTGCCAGCAGACACACTAGCGGGAGGGCCCTCTCCTACAATGAGCAGTTCTTC. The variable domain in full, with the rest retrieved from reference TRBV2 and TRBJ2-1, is EPEVTQTPSHQVTQMGQEVILRCVPISNHLYFYWYRQILGQKVEFLVSFYNNEISEKSEIFDDQFSVERPDGSNFTLKIRSTKLEDSAMYFCASRHTSGRALSYNEQFFGPGTRLTVL.

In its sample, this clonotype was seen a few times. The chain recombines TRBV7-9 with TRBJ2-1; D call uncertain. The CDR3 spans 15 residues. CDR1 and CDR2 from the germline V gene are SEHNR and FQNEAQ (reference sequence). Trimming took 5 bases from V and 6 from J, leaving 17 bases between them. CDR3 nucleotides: TGTGCCAGCAGCCCCCCCTCCGGGTGGGGCAATGAGCAGTTCTTC. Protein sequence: CASSPPSGWGNEQFF.

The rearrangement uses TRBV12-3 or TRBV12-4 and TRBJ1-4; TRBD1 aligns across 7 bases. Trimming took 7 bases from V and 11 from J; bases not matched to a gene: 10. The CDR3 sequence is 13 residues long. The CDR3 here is CASTFSGGVKLFF. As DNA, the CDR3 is TGTGCCAGCACCTTCTCAGGGGGGGTCAAACTGTTTTTT.

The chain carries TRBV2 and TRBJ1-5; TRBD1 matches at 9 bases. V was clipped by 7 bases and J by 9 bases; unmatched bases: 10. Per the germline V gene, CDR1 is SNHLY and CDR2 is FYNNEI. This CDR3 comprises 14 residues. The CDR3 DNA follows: TGTGCCAGCAAGGGACAGGGCCCACCTAGGCCCCAGCATTTT. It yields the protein CASKGQGPPRPQHF. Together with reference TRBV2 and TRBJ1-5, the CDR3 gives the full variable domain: EPEVTQTPSHQVTQMGQEVILRCVPISNHLYFYWYRQILGQKVEFLVSFYNNEISEKSEIFDDQFSVERPDGSNFTLKIRSTKLEDSAMYFCASKGQGPPRPQHFGDGTRLSIL.

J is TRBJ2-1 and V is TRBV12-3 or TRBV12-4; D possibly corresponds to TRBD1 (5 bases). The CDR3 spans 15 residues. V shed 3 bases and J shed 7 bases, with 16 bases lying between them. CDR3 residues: CASSFGHPSENEQFF. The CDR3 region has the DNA TGTGCCAGCAGTTTCGGACACCCCTCGGAAAATGAGCAGTTCTTC.

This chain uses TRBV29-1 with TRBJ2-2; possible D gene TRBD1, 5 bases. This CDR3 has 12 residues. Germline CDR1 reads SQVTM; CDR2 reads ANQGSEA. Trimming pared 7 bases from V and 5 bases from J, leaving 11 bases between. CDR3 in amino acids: CSAQKGTGELFF. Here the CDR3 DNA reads TGCAGCGCCCAGAAGGGGACCGGGGAGCTGTTTTTT.

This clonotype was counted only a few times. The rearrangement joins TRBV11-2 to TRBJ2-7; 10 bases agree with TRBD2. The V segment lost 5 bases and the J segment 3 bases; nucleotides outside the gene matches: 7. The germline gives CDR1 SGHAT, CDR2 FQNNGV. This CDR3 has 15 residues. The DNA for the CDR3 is TGTGCCAGCAGCCCTAGCGGGGGACCCTACTACGAGCAGTACTTC. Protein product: CASSPSGGPYYEQYF.

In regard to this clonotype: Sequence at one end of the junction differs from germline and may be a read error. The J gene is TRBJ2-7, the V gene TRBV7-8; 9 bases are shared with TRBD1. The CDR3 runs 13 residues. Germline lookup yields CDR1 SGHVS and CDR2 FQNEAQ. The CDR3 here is CACSRQGVGEQYF. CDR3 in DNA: TGTGCCTGCAGCCGACAGGGGGTTGGGGAGCAGTACTTC.

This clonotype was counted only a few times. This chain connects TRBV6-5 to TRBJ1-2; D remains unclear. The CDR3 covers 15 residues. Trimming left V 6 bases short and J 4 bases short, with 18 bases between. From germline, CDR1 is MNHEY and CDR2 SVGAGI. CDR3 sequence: CASRYRARGGYGYTF. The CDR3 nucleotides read TGTGCCAGCAGGTACAGAGCTAGAGGTGGCTATGGCTACACCTTC.

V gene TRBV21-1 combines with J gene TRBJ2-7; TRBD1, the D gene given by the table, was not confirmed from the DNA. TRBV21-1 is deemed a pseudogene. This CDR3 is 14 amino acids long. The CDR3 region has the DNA TGTGCCAGCAGCCTACGACAGGAATTCTACGAGCAGTACTTC. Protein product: CASSLRQEFYEQYF.